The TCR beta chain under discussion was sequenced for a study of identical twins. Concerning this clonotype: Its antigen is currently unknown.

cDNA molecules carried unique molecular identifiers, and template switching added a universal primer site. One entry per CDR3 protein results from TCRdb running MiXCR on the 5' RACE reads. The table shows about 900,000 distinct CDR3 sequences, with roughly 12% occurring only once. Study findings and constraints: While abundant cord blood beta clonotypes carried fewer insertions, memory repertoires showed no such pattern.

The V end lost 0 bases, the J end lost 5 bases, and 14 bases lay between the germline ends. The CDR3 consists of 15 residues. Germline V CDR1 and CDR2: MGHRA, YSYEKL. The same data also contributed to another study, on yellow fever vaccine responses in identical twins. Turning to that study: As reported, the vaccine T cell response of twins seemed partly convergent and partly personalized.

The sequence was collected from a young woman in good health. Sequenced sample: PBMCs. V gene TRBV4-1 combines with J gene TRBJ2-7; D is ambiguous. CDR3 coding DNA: TGCGCCAGCAGCCAAGAAGGACGGAGAAGGAACGAGCAGTACTTC. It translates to CASSQEGRRRNEQYF.